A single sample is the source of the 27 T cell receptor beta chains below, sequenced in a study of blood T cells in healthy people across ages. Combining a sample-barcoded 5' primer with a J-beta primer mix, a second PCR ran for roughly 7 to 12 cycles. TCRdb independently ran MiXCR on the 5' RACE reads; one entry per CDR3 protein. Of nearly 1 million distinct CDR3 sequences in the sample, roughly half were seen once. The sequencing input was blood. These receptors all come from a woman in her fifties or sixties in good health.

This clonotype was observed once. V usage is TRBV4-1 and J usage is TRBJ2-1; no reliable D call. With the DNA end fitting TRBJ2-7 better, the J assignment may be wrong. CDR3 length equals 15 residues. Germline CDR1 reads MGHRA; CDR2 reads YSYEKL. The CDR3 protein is CASSQVWLVYNEQYF. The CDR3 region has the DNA TGCGCCAGCAGCCAAGTTTGGCTGGTTTACAATGAGCAGTACTTC.

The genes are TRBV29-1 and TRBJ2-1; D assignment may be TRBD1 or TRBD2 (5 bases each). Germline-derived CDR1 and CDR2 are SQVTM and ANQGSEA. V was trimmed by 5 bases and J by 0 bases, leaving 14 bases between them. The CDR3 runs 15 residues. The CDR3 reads CSVLGDGSSYNEQFF. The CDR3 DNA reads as TGCAGCGTTCTAGGGGACGGAAGCTCCTACAATGAGCAGTTCTTC.

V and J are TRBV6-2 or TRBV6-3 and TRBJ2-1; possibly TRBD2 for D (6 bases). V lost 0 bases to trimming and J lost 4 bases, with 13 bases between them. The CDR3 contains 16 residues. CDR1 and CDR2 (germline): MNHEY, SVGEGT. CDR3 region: CASSYSSGVKYNEQFF. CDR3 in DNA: TGTGCCAGCAGTTACTCTAGCGGCGTTAAGTACAATGAGCAGTTCTTC.

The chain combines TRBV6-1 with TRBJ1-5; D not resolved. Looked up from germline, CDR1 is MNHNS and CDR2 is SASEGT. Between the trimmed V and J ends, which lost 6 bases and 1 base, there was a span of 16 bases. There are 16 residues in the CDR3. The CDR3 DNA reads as TGTGCCAGCAGGGGCGTGGGAGCTTGGAGCAATCAGCCCCAGCATTTT. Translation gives CASRGVGAWSNQPQHF.

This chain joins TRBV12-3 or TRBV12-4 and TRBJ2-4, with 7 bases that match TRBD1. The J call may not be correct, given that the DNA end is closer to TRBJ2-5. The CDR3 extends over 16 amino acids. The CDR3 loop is CASSLGQGVSQETQYF. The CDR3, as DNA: TGTGCCAGCAGTTTAGGACAGGGAGTCAGCCAAGAGACCCAGTACTTC.

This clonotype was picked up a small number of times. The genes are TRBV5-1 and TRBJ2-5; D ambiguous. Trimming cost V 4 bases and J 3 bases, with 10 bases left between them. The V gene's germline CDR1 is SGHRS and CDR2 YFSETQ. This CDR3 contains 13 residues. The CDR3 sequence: CASSGVIKETQYF. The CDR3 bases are TGCGCCAGCAGCGGGGTAATAAAAGAGACCCAGTACTTC. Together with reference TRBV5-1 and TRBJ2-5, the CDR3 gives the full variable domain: KAGVTQTPRYLIKTRGQQVTLSCSPISGHRSVSWYQQTPGQGLQFLFEYFSETQRNKGNFPGRFSGRQFSNSRSEMNVSTLELGDSALYLCASSGVIKETQYFGPGTRLLVL.

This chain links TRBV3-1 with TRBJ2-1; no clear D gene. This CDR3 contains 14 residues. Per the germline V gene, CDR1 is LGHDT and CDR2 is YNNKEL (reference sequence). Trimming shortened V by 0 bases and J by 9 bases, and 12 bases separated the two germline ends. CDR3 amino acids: CASSQDRIGIEQFF. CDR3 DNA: TGTGCCAGCAGCCAAGATAGGATAGGGATTGAGCAGTTCTTC.

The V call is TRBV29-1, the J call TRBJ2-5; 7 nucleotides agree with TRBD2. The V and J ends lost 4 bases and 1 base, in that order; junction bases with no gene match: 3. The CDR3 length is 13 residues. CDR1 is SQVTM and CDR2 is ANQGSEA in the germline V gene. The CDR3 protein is CSVVGGFQETQYF. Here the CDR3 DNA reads TGCAGCGTTGTGGGGGGGTTCCAAGAGACCCAGTACTTC.

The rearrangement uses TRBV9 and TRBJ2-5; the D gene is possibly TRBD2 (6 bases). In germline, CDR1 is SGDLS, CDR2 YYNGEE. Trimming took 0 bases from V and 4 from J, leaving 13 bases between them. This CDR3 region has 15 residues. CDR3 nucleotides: TGTGCCAGCAGCGTAGGCAGGGCCGGGGGAGAGACCCAGTACTTC. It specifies CASSVGRAGGETQYF.

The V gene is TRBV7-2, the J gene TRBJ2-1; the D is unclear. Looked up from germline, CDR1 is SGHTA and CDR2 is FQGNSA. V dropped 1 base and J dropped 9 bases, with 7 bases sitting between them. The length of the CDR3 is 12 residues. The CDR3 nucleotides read TGTGCCAGCAGCTTAGTTGGCTTTGAGCAGTTCTTC. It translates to CASSLVGFEQFF.

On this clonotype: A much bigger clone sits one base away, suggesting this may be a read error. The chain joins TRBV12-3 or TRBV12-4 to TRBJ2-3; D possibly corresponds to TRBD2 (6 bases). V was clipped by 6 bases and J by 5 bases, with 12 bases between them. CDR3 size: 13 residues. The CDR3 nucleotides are TGTGCCAGCAGCCCTAGCGTCATAGATACGCAGTATTTT. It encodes CASSPSVIDTQYF.

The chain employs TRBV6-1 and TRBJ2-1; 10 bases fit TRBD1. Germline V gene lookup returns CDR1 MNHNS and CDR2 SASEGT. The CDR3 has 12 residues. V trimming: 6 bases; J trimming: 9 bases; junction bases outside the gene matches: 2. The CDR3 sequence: CASRTGGFEQFF. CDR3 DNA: TGTGCCAGCAGGACAGGGGGCTTTGAGCAGTTCTTC.

The CDR3 spells CASSTGSEQYF. In DNA form, the CDR3 reads TGTGCCAGCAGCACAGGGAGTGAGCAGTACTTC. The chain recombines TRBV7-6 with TRBJ2-7; possible D gene TRBD1, 6 bases. The V end lost 5 bases, the J end lost 7 bases, and 9 bases lay between the germline ends. Germline-derived CDR1 and CDR2 are SGHVS and FNYEAQ. This CDR3 has 11 amino acids.

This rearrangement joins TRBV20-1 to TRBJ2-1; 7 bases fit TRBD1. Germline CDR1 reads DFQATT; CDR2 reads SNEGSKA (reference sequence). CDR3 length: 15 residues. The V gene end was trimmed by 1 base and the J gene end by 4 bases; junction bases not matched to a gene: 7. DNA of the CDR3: TGCAGTGCTAGAGCTCGGACAGGAACATACAATGAGCAGTTCTTC. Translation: CSARARTGTYNEQFF.

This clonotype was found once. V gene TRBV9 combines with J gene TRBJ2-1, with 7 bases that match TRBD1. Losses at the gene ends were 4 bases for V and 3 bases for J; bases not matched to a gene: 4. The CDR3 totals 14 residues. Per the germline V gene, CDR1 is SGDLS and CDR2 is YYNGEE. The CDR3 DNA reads TGTGCCAGCAGCATGGGACAGATCTACAATGAGCAGTTCTTC. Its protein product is CASSMGQIYNEQFF.

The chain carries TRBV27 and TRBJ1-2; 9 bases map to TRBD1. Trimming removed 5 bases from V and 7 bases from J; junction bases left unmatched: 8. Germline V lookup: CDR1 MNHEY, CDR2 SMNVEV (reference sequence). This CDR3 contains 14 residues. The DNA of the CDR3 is TGTGCCAGCAGTCCGCGGGGACAGGGATTTGGCTACACCTTC. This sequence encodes CASSPRGQGFGYTF.

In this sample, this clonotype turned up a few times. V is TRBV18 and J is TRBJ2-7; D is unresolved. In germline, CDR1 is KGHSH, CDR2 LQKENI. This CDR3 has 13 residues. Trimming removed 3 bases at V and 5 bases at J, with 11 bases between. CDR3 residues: CASSPPGRHEQYF. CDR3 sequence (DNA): TGTGCCAGCTCACCCCCGGGTAGACACGAGCAGTACTTC.

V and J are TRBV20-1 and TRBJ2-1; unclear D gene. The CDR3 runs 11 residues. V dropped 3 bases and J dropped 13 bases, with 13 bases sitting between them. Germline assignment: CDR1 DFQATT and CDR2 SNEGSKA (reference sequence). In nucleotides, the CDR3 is TGCAGTGCTAGCCCAGAAGTATCCCAGTTCTTC. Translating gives CSASPEVSQFF.

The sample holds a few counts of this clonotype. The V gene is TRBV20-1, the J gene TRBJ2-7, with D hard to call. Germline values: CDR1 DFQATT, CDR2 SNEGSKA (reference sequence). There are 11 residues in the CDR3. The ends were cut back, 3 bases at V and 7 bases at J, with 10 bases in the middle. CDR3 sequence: CSASNLREQYF. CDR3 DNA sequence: TGCAGTGCTAGCAACCTTAGGGAGCAGTACTTC.

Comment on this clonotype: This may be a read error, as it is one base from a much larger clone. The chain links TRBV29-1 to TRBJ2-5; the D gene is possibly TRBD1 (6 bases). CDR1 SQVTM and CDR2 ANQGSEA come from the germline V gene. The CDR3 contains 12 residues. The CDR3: CCVESGEETQYF. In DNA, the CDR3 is TGCTGCGTTGAGTCAGGGGAAGAGACCCAGTACTTC.

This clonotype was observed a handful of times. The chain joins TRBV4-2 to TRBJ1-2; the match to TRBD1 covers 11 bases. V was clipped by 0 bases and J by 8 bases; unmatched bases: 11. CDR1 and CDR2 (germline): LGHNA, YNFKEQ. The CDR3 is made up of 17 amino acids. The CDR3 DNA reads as TGTGCCAGCAGCCAAGATACGATGACCGGGACAGGGGGAGGCTACACCTTC. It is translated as CASSQDTMTGTGGGYTF.

CDR3 in DNA: TGCAGTGCTAGGACGAGACGGCCTCCCTACGAGCAGTACTTC. Protein product: CSARTRRPPYEQYF. J is TRBJ2-7 and V is TRBV20-1, with D uncertain. Trimming cost V 3 bases and J 2 bases, with 14 bases left between them. CDR1 and CDR2 from the germline V gene are DFQATT and SNEGSKA (reference sequence). CDR3 length equals 14 residues.

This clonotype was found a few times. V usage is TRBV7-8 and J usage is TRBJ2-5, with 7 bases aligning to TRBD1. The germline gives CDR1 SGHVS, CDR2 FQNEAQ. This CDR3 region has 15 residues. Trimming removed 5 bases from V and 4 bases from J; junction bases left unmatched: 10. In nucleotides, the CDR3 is TGTGCCAGCAGCGACCCCGACAGGGCACGAGAGACCCAGTACTTC. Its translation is CASSDPDRARETQYF.

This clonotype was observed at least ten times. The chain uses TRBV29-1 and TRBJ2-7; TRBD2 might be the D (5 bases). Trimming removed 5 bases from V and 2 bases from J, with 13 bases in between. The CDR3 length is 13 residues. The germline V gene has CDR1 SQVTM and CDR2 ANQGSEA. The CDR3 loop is CSVRSGTTYEQYF. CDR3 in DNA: TGCAGCGTTCGAAGCGGTACGACCTACGAGCAGTACTTC.

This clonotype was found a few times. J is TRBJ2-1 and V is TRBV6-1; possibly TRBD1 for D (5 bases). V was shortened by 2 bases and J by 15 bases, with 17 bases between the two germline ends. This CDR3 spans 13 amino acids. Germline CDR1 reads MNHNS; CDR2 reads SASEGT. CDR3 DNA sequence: TGTGCCAGCAGTGAAATAAGTCCCATCACAGGGTTCTTC. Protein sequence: CASSEISPITGFF.

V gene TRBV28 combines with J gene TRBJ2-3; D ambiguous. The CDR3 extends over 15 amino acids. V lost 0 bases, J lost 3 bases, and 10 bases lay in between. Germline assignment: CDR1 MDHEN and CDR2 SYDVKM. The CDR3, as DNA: TGTGCCAGCAGTTTATGGGGATTAGGTACAGATACGCAGTATTTT. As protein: CASSLWGLGTDTQYF. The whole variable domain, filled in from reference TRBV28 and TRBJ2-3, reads DVKVTQSSRYLVKRTGEKVFLECVQDMDHENMFWYRQDPGLGLRLIYFSYDVKMKEKGDIPEGYSVSREKKERFSLILESASTNQTSMYLCASSLWGLGTDTQYFGPGTRLTVL.

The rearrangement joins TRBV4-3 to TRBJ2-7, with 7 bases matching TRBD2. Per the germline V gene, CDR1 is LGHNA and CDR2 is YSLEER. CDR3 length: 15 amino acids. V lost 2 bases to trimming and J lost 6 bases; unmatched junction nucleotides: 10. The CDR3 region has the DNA TGCGCCAGCAGCCAATTGTCCGGGGAGGGCCTCGAGCAGTACTTC. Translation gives CASSQLSGEGLEQYF.